Shown below are 24 T cell receptor beta chains from a single sample sequenced in a study of control samples from healthy donors and cancer patients. TCRdb's copy holds only in-frame clones and misses some; the assay was immunoSEQ multiplex PCR. The profile shows around 57,000 clones, around 93% of them singletons. The sequenced material came from PBMCs. All receptors come from a man aged 25 to 45 with colorectal cancer.

This chain joins TRBV9 and TRBJ1-4, with a possible D match to TRBD1 (6 bases). The germline gives CDR1 SGDLS, CDR2 YYNGEE. This CDR3 region has 16 residues. The V gene lost 0 bases and the J gene lost 2 bases, with 11 bases spanning the gap. CDR3 bases: TGTGCCAGCAGCGTAGGAACAGGGCTTACTAATGAAAAACTGTTTTTT. This sequence encodes CASSVGTGLTNEKLFF.

The chain has TRBV5-1 and TRBJ1-2, with D perhaps matching TRBD1 (5 bases). V lost 2 bases, J lost 7 bases, and 12 bases lay in between. In germline, CDR1 is SGHRS, CDR2 YFSETQ. The CDR3 runs 13 residues. The CDR3, as DNA: TGCGCCAGCAGCTTAGGGGACCGGGTTGGCTACACCTTC. Its translation is CASSLGDRVGYTF.

This clone has only one observation. V is TRBV10-3 and J is TRBJ2-7; possible D gene TRBD1, 6 bases. V shed 7 bases and J shed 3 bases, with 16 bases lying between them. The CDR3 spans 14 residues. Germline loops: CDR1 ENHRY, CDR2 SYGVKD. The CDR3 region is CAINNNDRIYEQYF. CDR3 DNA sequence: TGTGCCATCAATAATAATGACAGGATCTACGAGCAGTACTTC.

The V call is TRBV5-4, the J call TRBJ2-2, with 9 bases fitting TRBD1. CDR1 is SGHNT, CDR2 YYREEE, per germline (reference sequence). The CDR3 extends over 16 amino acids. The J segment lost 5 bases and the V segment lost 0 bases, leaving 5 bases of the junction unmatched. CDR3 sequence (DNA): TGTGCCAGCAGCTTGGGCGGGACAGGGAAAACCGGGGAGCTGTTTTTT. It yields the protein CASSLGGTGKTGELFF.

The chain employs TRBV4-1 and TRBJ2-6; 7 bases are shared with TRBD1. The germline CDR1 and CDR2 sequences are MGHRA and YSYEKL. CDR3 length: 15 amino acids. After removal of 8 bases from V and 4 bases from J, the junction contained 8 bases not matched to a gene. CDR3 in amino acids: CASGLRQGGANVLTF. The CDR3 DNA sequence: TGCGCCAGCGGCTTGCGACAGGGAGGGGCCAACGTCCTGACTTTC.

This clone was recorded once. V gene TRBV7-9 combines with J gene TRBJ1-2; 8 bases line up with TRBD1. This CDR3 contains 17 residues. The V gene end was trimmed by 3 bases and the J gene end by 5 bases; junction bases not matched to a gene: 14. The germline V gene encodes CDR1 SEHNR and CDR2 FQNEAQ (reference sequence). Written as DNA, the CDR3 is TGTGCCAGCAGCTTCCACAGGGCAGGGGGCATCCCGTATGGCTACACCTTC. This encodes CASSFHRAGGIPYGYTF.

The chain carries TRBV24-1 and TRBJ2-3; 15 bases align to TRBD2. The CDR3 consists of 17 residues. Germline-derived CDR1 and CDR2 are KGHDR and SFDVKD. With V trimmed by 5 bases and J by 6 bases, 8 bases remained unmatched. In DNA form, the CDR3 reads TGTGCCACCAGTGTCGGGACTAGCGGGGGGTTAGGCGATACGCAGTATTTT. Translating it yields CATSVGTSGGLGDTQYF.

With regard to this clone: A junction end diverges from the germline sequence, so it may reflect a read error. The chain employs TRBV11-2 and TRBJ1-2; D gene uncertain. This CDR3 is 11 amino acids long. CDR1 and CDR2 (germline): SGHAT, FQNNGV. The CDR3 region is CASSSRAPPSF. CDR3 nucleotide sequence: TGTGCCAGCAGCTCAAGGGCACCTCCAAGCTTC.

The chain recombines TRBV10-3 with TRBJ1-4; 7 nucleotides align to TRBD1. Germline V lookup: CDR1 ENHRY, CDR2 SYGVKD. The CDR3 spans 13 residues. V lost 8 bases and J lost 7; bases outside the gene matches: 7. The CDR3 is CAIRQGGAEKLFF. CDR3 in DNA: TGTGCCATCCGACAGGGAGGGGCTGAAAAACTGTTTTTT.

This clone has just one count. The chain uses TRBV24-1 and TRBJ2-5; 8 nucleotides line up with TRBD2. V lost 3 bases to trimming and J lost 2 bases; unmatched junction nucleotides: 7. CDR1 KGHDR and CDR2 SFDVKD come from the germline V gene. The CDR3 has 16 residues. CDR3 loop: CATSDPSGGDQETQYF. CDR3 bases: TGTGCCACCAGTGATCCCTCCGGGGGGGATCAAGAGACCCAGTACTTC.

This chain connects TRBV5-1 to TRBJ2-5; 8 nucleotides agree with TRBD2. Germline V gene sequence: CDR1 SGHRS, CDR2 YFSETQ. The CDR3 is 15 residues long. V lost 4 bases and J lost 1; bases outside the gene matches: 6. Written as DNA, the CDR3 is TGCGCCAGCAGCCGGGACGCGGGGGGCCAAGAGACCCAGTACTTC. It specifies CASSRDAGGQETQYF.

The V gene is TRBV23-1, the J gene TRBJ2-7; no clear D gene. TRBV23-1 is identified as an open reading frame with a role that is uncertain. This CDR3 spans 11 amino acids. V was pared by 11 bases and J by 9 bases, with 17 bases between. CDR3 loop: CAAAVDLSQYV. For the CDR3, the DNA is TGCGCCGCTGCAGTAGACCTCTCGCAGTACGTC.

The chain recombines TRBV6-2 or TRBV6-3 with TRBJ2-3; 10 bases are a match to TRBD2. V was pared by 4 bases and J by 0 bases, with 4 bases of the junction left unmatched. CDR3 size: 16 residues. Germline loops: CDR1 MNHEY, CDR2 SVGEGT. The CDR3 here is CASSLGLARSTDTQYF. The CDR3 DNA sequence: TGTGCCAGCAGTTTGGGACTAGCGAGGAGCACAGATACGCAGTATTTT.

The genes are TRBV29-1 and TRBJ1-1; D is uncertain. Germline CDR1 and CDR2: SQVTM and ANQGSEA. Trimming shortened V by 3 bases and J by 4 bases, and 6 bases separated the two germline ends. This CDR3 has 11 residues. CDR3 sequence reads: CSVDKGTEAFF. The CDR3 bases are TGCAGCGTTGACAAGGGCACTGAAGCTTTCTTT.

The chain joins TRBV5-4 to TRBJ2-1; 11 bases agree with TRBD2. CDR3 length: 20 amino acids. CDR1 is SGHNT, CDR2 YYREEE, per germline (reference sequence). Trimming took 6 bases from V and 7 from J; bases not matched to a gene: 24. The CDR3 sequence: CASNEDLIAGGHNPPNEQFF. For the CDR3, the DNA is TGTGCCAGCAACGAAGATTTAATAGCGGGGGGGCATAACCCCCCGAATGAGCAGTTCTTC. Combining the CDR3 with reference TRBV5-4 and TRBJ2-1 gives the whole variable domain ETGVTQSPTHLIKTRGQQVTLRCSSQSGHNTVSWYQQALGQGPQFIFQYYREEENGRGNFPPRFSGLQFPNYSSELNVNALELDDSALYLCASNEDLIAGGHNPPNEQFFGPGTRLTVL.

V usage is TRBV27 and J usage is TRBJ1-2; D may be TRBD1 (6 bases). Germline V gene sequence: CDR1 MNHEY, CDR2 SMNVEV (reference sequence). CDR3 length: 14 amino acids. V gave up 5 bases and J gave up 3 bases, with 13 bases separating them. The CDR3 region has the DNA TGTGCCAGCAGTCTTGCCAGGGGCTACTATGGCTACACCTTC. Its translation: CASSLARGYYGYTF.

J is TRBJ2-7 and V is TRBV7-9; 8 bases are shared with TRBD1. The CDR3 has 16 residues. CDR1 is SEHNR and CDR2 is FQNEAQ in the germline V gene (reference sequence). V gave up 5 bases and J gave up 2 bases; unmatched junction bases: 11. CDR3 DNA sequence: TGTGCCAGCAGCACTTCTGACAGGGGTACTACCTACGAGCAGTACGTC. Protein product: CASSTSDRGTTYEQYV.

This sequence joins TRBV6-6 and TRBJ2-3; possible D gene TRBD2, 6 bases. V was shortened by 5 bases and J by 6 bases, with 24 bases between the two germline ends. This CDR3 is built from 17 residues. Germline values: CDR1 MNHNY, CDR2 SVGAGI (reference sequence). CDR3 bases: TGTGCCAGCAGTCCCCTACGGGGGATCACAGATCCGGATACGCAGTATTTT. This translates into CASSPLRGITDPDTQYF.

The chain joins TRBV10-2 to TRBJ2-7, with 7 positions matching TRBD1. V lost 6 bases to trimming and J lost 7 bases; unmatched junction nucleotides: 9. CDR1 and CDR2 from the germline V gene are WSHSY and SAAADI. The CDR3 covers 13 residues. CDR3 sequence (DNA): TGCGCCAGCAGCGCGGACAGGCGCGGGGAGCAGTACTTC. Translating gives CASSADRRGEQYF.

The chain uses TRBV4-3 and TRBJ1-4, with unresolved D. The germline V and J ends were trimmed by 0 bases and 4 bases, with 9 bases remaining between them. Germline CDR1 and CDR2: LGHNA and YSLEER. The length of the CDR3 is 15 residues. The CDR3 region has the DNA TGCGCCAGCAGCCAAGATAAGGCGAATAATGAAAAACTGTTTTTT. Its translation is CASSQDKANNEKLFF.

The CDR3 DNA is TGTGCCAGCAGCGGACGGTTGAACGTAAAGGAGACTGAAGCTTTCTTT. This translates into CASSGRLNVKETEAFF. This chain connects TRBV14 to TRBJ1-1; D is undetermined. Trimming removed 5 bases at V and 5 bases at J, with 21 bases between. There are 16 residues in the CDR3. The germline gives CDR1 SGHDN, CDR2 FVKESK. Based on the CDR3 plus reference TRBV14 and TRBJ1-1, the full variable domain is EAGVTQFPSHSVIEKGQTVTLRCDPISGHDNLYWYRRVMGKEIKFLLHFVKESKQDESGMPNNRFLAERTGGTYSTLKVQPAELEDSGVYFCASSGRLNVKETEAFFGQGTRLTVV.

The chain has TRBV4-1 and TRBJ1-1, with D unclear. V lost 4 bases and J 3 bases, leaving 9 bases between the germline ends. The CDR3 extends over 13 amino acids. CDR1 MGHRA and CDR2 YSYEKL come from the germline V gene. CDR3 sequence: CASSPRLDTEAFF. The CDR3 DNA reads TGCGCCAGCAGCCCCAGACTAGACACTGAAGCTTTCTTT.

The genes are TRBV5-6 and TRBJ2-6; 7 positions match TRBD1. CDR3 length: 15 amino acids. V shed 4 bases and J 1 base; nucleotides not matched to a gene: 2. Germline CDR1 SGHDT, CDR2 YYEEEE. DNA for the CDR3: TGTGCCAGCAGCCGACAGGGTTCTGGGGCCAACGTCCTGACTTTC. It translates to CASSRQGSGANVLTF.

This sequence joins TRBV4-1 and TRBJ2-1; D is perhaps TRBD2 (6 bases). From germline, CDR1 is MGHRA and CDR2 YSYEKL. The CDR3 length is 13 residues. Trimming cost V 0 bases and J 10 bases, with 10 bases left between them. This CDR3 is CASSQDHRGEQFF. The CDR3 DNA is TGCGCCAGCAGCCAAGATCATCGGGGGGAGCAGTTCTTC.